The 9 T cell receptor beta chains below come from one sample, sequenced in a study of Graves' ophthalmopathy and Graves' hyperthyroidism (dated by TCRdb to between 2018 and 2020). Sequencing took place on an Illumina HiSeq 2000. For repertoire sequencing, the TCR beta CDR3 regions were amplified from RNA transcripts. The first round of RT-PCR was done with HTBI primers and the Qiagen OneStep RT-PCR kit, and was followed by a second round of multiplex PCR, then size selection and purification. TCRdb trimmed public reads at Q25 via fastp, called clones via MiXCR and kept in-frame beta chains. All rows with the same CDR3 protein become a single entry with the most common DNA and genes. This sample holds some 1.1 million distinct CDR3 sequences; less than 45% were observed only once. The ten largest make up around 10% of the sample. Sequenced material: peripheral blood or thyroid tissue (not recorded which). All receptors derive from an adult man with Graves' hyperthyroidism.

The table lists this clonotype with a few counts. CDR3 in amino acids: CATSEQYTGELFF. In DNA, the CDR3 is TGTGCCACCAGTGAACAATACACCGGGGAGCTGTTTTTT. J is TRBJ2-2 and V is TRBV24-1; D is ambiguous. V shed 4 bases and J shed 3 bases, with 5 bases lying between them. The germline gives CDR1 KGHDR, CDR2 SFDVKD. The length of the CDR3 is 13 residues.

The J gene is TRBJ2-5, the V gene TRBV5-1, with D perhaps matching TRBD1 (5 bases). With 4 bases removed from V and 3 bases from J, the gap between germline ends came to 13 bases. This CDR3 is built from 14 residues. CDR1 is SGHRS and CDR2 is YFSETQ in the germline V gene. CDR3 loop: CASSPGHLEETQYF. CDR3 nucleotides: TGCGCCAGCAGCCCCGGACATCTGGAAGAGACCCAGTACTTC. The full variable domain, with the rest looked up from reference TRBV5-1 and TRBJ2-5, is KAGVTQTPRYLIKTRGQQVTLSCSPISGHRSVSWYQQTPGQGLQFLFEYFSETQRNKGNFPGRFSGRQFSNSRSEMNVSTLELGDSALYLCASSPGHLEETQYFGPGTRLLVL.

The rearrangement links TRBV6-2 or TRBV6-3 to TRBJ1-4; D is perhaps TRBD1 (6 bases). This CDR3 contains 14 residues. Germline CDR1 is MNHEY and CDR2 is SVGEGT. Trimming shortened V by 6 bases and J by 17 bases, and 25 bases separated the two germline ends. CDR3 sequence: CASSFDRIDHPLFF. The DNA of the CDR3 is TGTGCCAGCAGCTTCGACAGGATCGACCACCCCCTCTTTTTT.

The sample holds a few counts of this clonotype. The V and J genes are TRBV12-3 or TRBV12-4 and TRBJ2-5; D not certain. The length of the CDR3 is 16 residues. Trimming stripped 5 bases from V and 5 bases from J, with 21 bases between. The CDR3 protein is CASSPKSRPRQETQYF. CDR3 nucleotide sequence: TGTGCCAGCAGTCCAAAATCAAGACCAAGGCAGGAGACCCAGTACTTC.

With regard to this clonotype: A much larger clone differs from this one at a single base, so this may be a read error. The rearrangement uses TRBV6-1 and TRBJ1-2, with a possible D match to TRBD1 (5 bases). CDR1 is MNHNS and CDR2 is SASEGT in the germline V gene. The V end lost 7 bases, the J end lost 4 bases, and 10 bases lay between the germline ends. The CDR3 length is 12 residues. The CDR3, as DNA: TGTGCCAGCAATGACAGAATCTATGGCTACACCTTC. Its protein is CASNDRIYGYTF.

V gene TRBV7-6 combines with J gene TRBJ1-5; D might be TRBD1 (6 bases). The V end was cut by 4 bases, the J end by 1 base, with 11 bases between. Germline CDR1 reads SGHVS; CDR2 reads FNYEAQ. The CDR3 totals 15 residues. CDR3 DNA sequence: TGTGCCAGCAGCTCCTCGCAGGGGAGCAATCAGCCCCAGCATTTT. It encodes CASSSSQGSNQPQHF. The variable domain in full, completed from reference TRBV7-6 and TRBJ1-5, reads GAGVSQSPRYKVTKRGQDVALRCDPISGHVSLYWYRQALGQGPEFLTYFNYEAQQDKSGLPNDRFSAERPEGSISTLTIQRTEQRDSAMYRCASSSSQGSNQPQHFGDGTRLSIL.

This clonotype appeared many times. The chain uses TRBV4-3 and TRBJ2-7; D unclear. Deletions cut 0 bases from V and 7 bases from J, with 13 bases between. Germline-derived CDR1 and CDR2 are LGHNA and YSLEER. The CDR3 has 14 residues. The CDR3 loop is CASSQDGLGWEQYF. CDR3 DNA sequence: TGCGCCAGCAGCCAAGATGGGCTGGGTTGGGAGCAGTACTTC.

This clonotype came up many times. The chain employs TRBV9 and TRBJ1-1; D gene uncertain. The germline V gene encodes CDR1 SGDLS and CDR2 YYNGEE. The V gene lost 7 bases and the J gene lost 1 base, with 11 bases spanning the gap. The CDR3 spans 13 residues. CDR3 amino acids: CASALFPNTEAFF. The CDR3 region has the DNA TGTGCCAGCGCATTATTCCCGAACACTGAAGCTTTCTTT.

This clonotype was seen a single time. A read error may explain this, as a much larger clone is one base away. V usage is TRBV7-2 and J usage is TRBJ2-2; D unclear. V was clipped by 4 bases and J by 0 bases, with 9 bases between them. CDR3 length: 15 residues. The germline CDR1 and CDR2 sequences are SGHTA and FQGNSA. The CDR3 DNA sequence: TGTGCCAGCAGCTCACGGGCCACGAACACCGGGGAGCTGTTTTTT. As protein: CASSSRATNTGELFF. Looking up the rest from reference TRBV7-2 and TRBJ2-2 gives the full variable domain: GAGVSQSPSNKVTEKGKDVELRCDPISGHTALYWYRQSLGQGLEFLIYFQGNSAPDKSGLPSDRFSAERTGGSVSTLTIQRTQQEDSAVYLCASSSRATNTGELFFGEGSRLTVL.